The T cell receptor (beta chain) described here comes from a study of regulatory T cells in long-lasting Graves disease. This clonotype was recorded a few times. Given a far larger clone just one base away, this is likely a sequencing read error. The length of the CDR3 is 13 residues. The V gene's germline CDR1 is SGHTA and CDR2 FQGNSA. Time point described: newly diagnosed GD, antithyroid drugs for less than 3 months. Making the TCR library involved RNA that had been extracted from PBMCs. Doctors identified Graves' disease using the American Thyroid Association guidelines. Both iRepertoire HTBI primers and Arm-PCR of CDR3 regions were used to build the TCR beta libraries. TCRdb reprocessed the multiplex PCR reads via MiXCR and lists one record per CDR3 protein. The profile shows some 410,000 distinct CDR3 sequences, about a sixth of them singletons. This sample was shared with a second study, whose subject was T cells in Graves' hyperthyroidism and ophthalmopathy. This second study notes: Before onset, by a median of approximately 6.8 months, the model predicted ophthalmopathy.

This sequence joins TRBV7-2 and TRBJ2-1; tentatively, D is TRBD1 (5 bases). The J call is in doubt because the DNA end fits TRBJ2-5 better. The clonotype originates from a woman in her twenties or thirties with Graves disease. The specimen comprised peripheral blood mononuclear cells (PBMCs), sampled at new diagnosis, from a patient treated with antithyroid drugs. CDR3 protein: CASSSGIEATQYF. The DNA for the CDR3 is TGTGCCAGCAGCTCAGGGATAGAAGCGACCCAGTACTTC.